Listed below are T cell receptor beta chains from one sample, sequenced in a study of blood T cells in healthy people across ages. TCRdb passed the 5' RACE reads through MiXCR, listing each CDR3 protein once. In the table there are roughly 1.5 million distinct CDR3 sequences, 35% to 45% of which are singletons. Sequencing input: blood. The receptors were gathered from a woman under 30 in good health. The CDR3 runs from the conserved cysteine through the conserved F or W. Each record gives: D gene, V gene, J gene, clone size, CDR3 protein, CDR3 DNA. The D gene is left open where the match is weak. Only some rows state a clone size, as once, few, many or a class for expanded clones.

TRBD1,TRBV7-3,TRBJ2-1,few,CASSLKQGVFNEQFF,TGTGCCAGCAGCTTAAAGCAGGGGGTATTTAATGAGCAGTTCTTC
.,TRBV7-9,TRBJ1-5,few,CASSLGSSQPQHF,TGTGCCAGCAGCTTAGGATCAAGTCAGCCCCAGCATTTT
TRBD2,TRBV20-1,TRBJ2-3,few,CSAYQAGGVTDTQYF,TGCAGTGCTTACCAAGCGGGGGGTGTCACAGATACGCAGTATTTT
.,TRBV10-3,TRBJ2-5,.,CAISEQGRGETLYF,TGTGCCATCAGTGAGCAGGGGAGAGGAGAGACCCTGTACTTC
.,TRBV6-5,TRBJ2-7,few,CASSRGWQSSYNEQYF,TGTGCCAGCAGCCGAGGGTGGCAGAGCTCCTACAATGAGCAGTACTTC
.,TRBV6-5,TRBJ2-4,.,CASSGVIAKNIQYF,TGTGCCAGCAGTGGGGTAATAGCCAAAAACATTCAGTACTTC
TRBD1,TRBV25-1,TRBJ2-1,.,CASSESWTGEDEQFF,TGTGCCAGCAGTGAATCCTGGACAGGGGAGGATGAGCAGTTCTTC
.,TRBV5-6,TRBJ2-7,.,CASSLLLNYEQYF,TGTGCCAGCAGCTTGCTACTAAACTACGAGCAGTACTTC
.,TRBV4-3,TRBJ2-7,many,CASSQGGRYEQYF,TGCGCCAGCAGCCAAGGGGGTAGATACGAGCAGTACTTC
.,TRBV10-3,TRBJ2-5,many,CAPRAKTGKKTQYF,TGTGCCCCACGGGCCAAAACAGGGAAAAAGACCCAGTACTTC
.,TRBV7-2,TRBJ2-1,few,CASSFRGRAGLNEQFF,TGTGCCAGCAGCTTTAGGGGACGAGCGGGTCTCAATGAGCAGTTCTTC
.,TRBV30,TRBJ2-1,.,CAWNPLASYNEQFF,TGTGCCTGGAACCCTCTAGCGAGCTACAATGAGCAGTTCTTC
TRBD1,TRBV20-1,TRBJ2-7,.,CSASPGQGPYEQYF,TGCAGTGCTAGCCCCGGACAGGGTCCCTACGAGCAGTACTTC
.,TRBV23-1,TRBJ2-5,few,CASSQPRTRQRGFGETQYF,TGCGCCAGCAGTCAACCCAGGACACGACAACGGGGTTTTGGAGAGACCCAGTACTTC
.,TRBV28,TRBJ1-1,.,CASRGDSGRMNTEAFF,TGTGCCAGCAGGGGAGACTCTGGACGGATGAACACTGAAGCTTTCTTT
.,TRBV2,TRBJ1-5,.,CASSSEVDQPQHF,TGTGCCAGCAGCTCCGAGGTGGATCAGCCCCAGCATTTT
TRBD1,TRBV13,TRBJ1-1,.,CASSLGQGGLNTEAFF,TGTGCCAGCAGCTTAGGACAGGGGGGGCTGAACACTGAAGCTTTCTTT
TRBD2,TRBV5-1,TRBJ2-1,.,CASSLVGGRARNEQFF,TGCGCCAGCAGCTTGGTTGGCGGGAGGGCTAGGAATGAGCAGTTCTTC
.,TRBV6-5,TRBJ1-1,.,CASSYETYPAEAFF,TGTGCCAGCAGTTATGAGACATACCCCGCTGAAGCTTTCTTT
TRBD2,TRBV7-2,TRBJ2-1,few,CASSFPPSGRAVEQFF,TGTGCCAGCAGCTTTCCCCCTAGCGGGAGGGCCGTTGAGCAGTTCTTC
.,TRBV12-3/TRBV12-4,TRBJ1-1,.,CASSFDRTSEAFF,TGTGCCAGCAGTTTCGACAGAACGAGCGAAGCTTTCTTT
TRBD2,TRBV6-2/TRBV6-3,TRBJ2-3,few,CASSAGLAGVADTQYF,TGTGCCAGCAGTGCCGGACTAGCGGGAGTAGCGGATACGCAGTATTTT
.,TRBV2,TRBJ2-7,.,CASNFLRQGVSEQYF,TGTGCCAGCAACTTCCTCCGCCAGGGAGTCTCCGAGCAGTACTTC
TRBD2,TRBV29-1,TRBJ2-7,few,CSVEGLAGHYEQYF,TGCAGCGTTGAAGGACTAGCGGGGCACTACGAGCAGTACTTC
TRBD2,TRBV7-2,TRBJ2-5,few,CASSPGTKETQYF,TGTGCCAGCAGCCCCGGGACTAAGGAGACCCAGTACTTC
TRBD2,TRBV4-1,TRBJ2-7,few,CASSPGLAGAFEQYF,TGCGCCAGCAGCCCGGGACTAGCGGGAGCATTCGAGCAGTACTTC
TRBD2,TRBV20-1,TRBJ2-7,.,CSAREIAGYNEQYF,TGCAGTGCTAGAGAAATAGCGGGGTACAATGAGCAGTACTTC
TRBD2,TRBV7-2,TRBJ2-1,.,CASSSKRGGPYNEQFF,TGTGCCAGCAGTTCGAAGCGGGGGGGCCCTTACAATGAGCAGTTCTTC
TRBD2,TRBV20-1,TRBJ2-2,few,CSGRTSGGTGELFF,TGCAGTGGCCGGACTAGCGGGGGGACCGGGGAGCTGTTTTTT